This TCR beta chain originates from a study of T cells after yellow fever vaccination. Background on the study: Fractions of limited cellularity were prepared by means of SMART-Seq v4 Ultra Low Input. Study conclusions and caveats: The booster saw the reappearance of most primary-vaccination clones (approximately 96% CD4, roughly 87% CD8). CD4 and CD8 compartments shared a small share of clonotypes.

For TCR, cDNA came from 5'RACE template switching, which added a universal primer site and UMIs. TCRdb called the 5' RACE reads again in MiXCR, with one record for every CDR3 protein. The sample includes around 310,000 distinct CDR3 sequences, 8.7% of them seen just once. Germline V CDR1 and CDR2: LGHDT, YNNKEL (reference sequence). CDR3 length: 18 amino acids. With 5 bases clipped from V and 1 base from J, the junction kept 16 bases outside the gene matches. Of note for this clonotype: The antigen remains undetermined.

The sample consisted of PBMCs, taken on the day of the first yellow fever vaccination. The V call is TRBV3-1, the J call TRBJ1-1; 7 positions agree with TRBD1. This TCR was sampled from a man between 18 and 35 years old who received the YFV17D yellow fever vaccine. The chain's CDR3 is CASSLGYAGGLRNTEAFF. The CDR3 DNA is TGTGCCAGCAGCTTGGGCTACGCAGGGGGACTTAGGAACACTGAAGCTTTCTTT.